The subject of this entry is one T cell receptor beta chain. This sample was taken from a study of blood T cell repertoires in COVID-19. The J segment lost 5 bases and the V segment lost 0 bases, leaving 2 bases of the junction unmatched. Looked up from germline, CDR1 is ENHRY and CDR2 is SYGVKD. This CDR3 has 15 residues. The table came from immunoSEQ multiplex PCR; TCRdb's copy has only in-frame clones and leaves some out. Found here are some 89,000 clones, 87% of them singletons; the top ten hold less than 20%. V and J are TRBV10-3 and TRBJ1-5; 9 nucleotides line up with TRBD1. The sample was peripheral blood. The receptor was isolated from a human donor in a cohort sampled during active COVID-19. The CDR3 bases are TGTGCCATCAGTGAGTCGGGACAGGGTGATCAGCCCCAGCATTTT. Protein sequence: CAISESGQGDQPQHF.